This TCR beta chain is drawn from a study of T cell responses to AZD1222 COVID-19 vaccine. Clones were read by immunoSEQ multiplex PCR, and TCRdb kept only the in-frame ones, dropping some. The data hold 150,000 to 180,000 clones, with roughly nine tenths observed a single time. As concerns this clone: Antigen: not known.

Study conclusions and caveats: It should be noted that donors were predominantly white British and more often female, and clonal diversity was possibly underestimated. Along spike, vaccine-associated CD4 TCRs were found throughout, with dominance at 160-218 and 743-854. Nearly half of unique spike-specific TCRs reportedly avoided B.1.351 and B.1.1.7 mutated regions.

Germline V CDR1 and CDR2: PRHDT, FYEKMQ (reference sequence). The V end was cut by 2 bases, the J end by 0 bases, with 6 bases between. CDR3 length: 14 amino acids. The receptor was derived from an adult in good health. This chain joins TRBV13 and TRBJ2-3; D possibly corresponds to TRBD1 (6 bases). Specimen: peripheral blood, collected on day 0 of MenACWY control vaccination. In DNA form, the CDR3 reads TGTGCCAGCAGCTTACAGGGGAGCACAGATACGCAGTATTTT. Residues: CASSLQGSTDTQYF.